These T cell receptor beta chains were read from a single sample in a study of cytomegalovirus exposure and HLA in healthy donors. Using immunoSEQ multiplex PCR, the repertoire was profiled, and TCRdb retains in-frame clones only, with some absent. The sample has 150,000 or so clones; 75% to 90% are singletons. The sample taken for sequencing was PBMCs. The receptors stem from a woman under 30 in good health and CMV-seronegative. CDR3s include the opening cysteine and the closing phenylalanine or tryptophan. D genes are given only for firm matches. Only part of the rows carry a size: once, few, many, or a class if the clone is expanded.

13	TRBV7-8	NA	TRBJ2-2	NA	TGTGCCAGCAGCTTAGGAGTTTCCGGGGAGCTGTTTTTT	CASSLGVSGELFF
13	TRBV30	NA	TRBJ1-2	NA	TGTGCCTGGAGTTCCACAGGTAACGATGGCTACACCTTC	CAWSSTGNDGYTF
16	TRBV19	NA	TRBJ1-5	NA	TGTGCCAGTAGTATAGTCCCGGCAGGGGTCGGTCAGCCCCAGCATTTT	CASSIVPAGVGQPQHF
15	TRBV30	NA	TRBJ1-2	TRBD1	TGTGCCTGGGACCCGACAGGGGGAGCTAACTATGGCTACACCTTC	CAWDPTGGANYGYTF
15	TRBV6-1	NA	TRBJ2-7	NA	TGTGCCAGCAGCGCCTGGAGGGGAATGCGCTACGAGCAGTACTTC	CASSAWRGMRYEQYF
16	TRBV19	NA	TRBJ1-5	TRBD1	TGTGCCAGTAGTATAGGTCGGGACAGGTTCAATCAGCCCCAGCATTTT	CASSIGRDRFNQPQHF
14	TRBV10-3	NA	TRBJ2-7	TRBD2	TGTGCCATCAGTGCCCTAGCGGGGGCCTACGAGCAGTACTTC	CAISALAGAYEQYF
16	TRBV5-5	NA	TRBJ1-2	TRBD1	TGTGCCAGCAGCCGTTACAGGGGGACTTCTAACTATGGCTACACCTTC	CASSRYRGTSNYGYTF
14	TRBV6-1	NA	TRBJ2-5	NA	TGTGCCAGCAGAGCCTATAATGGGGGGGAGACCCAGTACTTC	CASRAYNGGETQYF
12	TRBV30	NA	TRBJ1-1	TRBD1	TGTGCCTGGGGGACAGGGGGCCCTGAAGCTTTCTTT	CAWGTGGPEAFF
14	TRBV6-1	NA	TRBJ2-7	NA	TGTGCCAGCAGTAAAGGGCAGGTATCCTACGAGCAGTACTTC	CASSKGQVSYEQYF
18	TRBV10-3	NA	TRBJ1-3	TRBD1	TGTGCCATCAGTGAGAGGGCCGTTAAGGGGGCGGCTGGAAACACCATATATTTT	CAISERAVKGAAGNTIYF
15	TRBV4-1	NA	TRBJ2-5	NA	TGCGCCAGCAGCCAGGTACGGGGGGCCCAAGAGACCCAGTACTTC	CASSQVRGAQETQYF
15	TRBV28	NA	TRBJ1-4	NA	TGTGCCAGCAGTCGACGGCAGGGGTGGGATGAAAAACTGTTTTTT	CASSRRQGWDEKLFF
15	TRBV7-9	NA	TRBJ2-3	TRBD2	TGTGCCAGCAGCCCCAGCGGGAGGGGCACAGATACGCAGTATTTT	CASSPSGRGTDTQYF
16	TRBV7-2	NA	TRBJ2-6	TRBD2	TGTGCCAGCAGCTCCGACAGCGGGACTGGGGCCAACGTCCTGACTTTC	CASSSDSGTGANVLTF
14	TRBV6-1	NA	TRBJ1-2	TRBD1	TGTGCCAGCAGTTCTCAGGGGGCGAACTATGGCTACACCTTC	CASSSQGANYGYTF
14	TRBV28	NA	TRBJ1-2	NA	TGTGCCAGCAGTGAGGCAGGGAAAGATAATGGCTACACCTTC	CASSEAGKDNGYTF
14	TRBV28	once	TRBJ1-2	NA	TGTGCCAGCAGTTTTAACGGCAGGATAGGTGGCTACACCTTC	CASSFNGRIGGYTF
16	TRBV19	NA	TRBJ2-7	NA	TGTGCCAGTAGTCACCCGGGGAGGGGGAAACCCTACGAGCAGTACTTC	CASSHPGRGKPYEQYF
10	TRBV29-1	few	TRBJ1-1	NA	TGCAGCGTTGGCGGACAGGAAGCTTTCTTT	CSVGGQEAFF
14	TRBV11-3	NA	TRBJ2-5	NA	TGTGCCAGCAGCATTAGCGGATCCCAAGAGACCCAGTACTTC	CASSISGSQETQYF
14	TRBV2	many	TRBJ2-7	NA	TGTGCCAGCAGTGGCCTACAGGGTACCTACGAGCAGTACTTC	CASSGLQGTYEQYF
14	TRBV6-1	NA	TRBJ1-1	TRBD1	TGTGCCAGCAACTTCGGACAGGGCGAGACTGAAGCTTTCTTT	CASNFGQGETEAFF
13	TRBV30	NA	TRBJ1-5	TRBD1	TGTGCCTTCGGACAGGGGGCGGATCAGCCCCAGCATTTT	CAFGQGADQPQHF
14	TRBV30	NA	TRBJ2-7	TRBD2	TGTGCCTGGAGCGCACTAGCGGGACCCTACGAGCAGTACTTC	CAWSALAGPYEQYF
15	TRBV6-4	many	TRBJ2-1	TRBD1	TGTGCCAGCAGTTCGGTTTCAGGGGGATACAATGAGCAGTTCTTC	CASSSVSGGYNEQFF
16	TRBV6-5	NA	TRBJ2-2	TRBD2	TGTGCCAGCAGTTACCTGATTGGCGGGGGGGCCCGGGAGCTGTTTTTT	CASSYLIGGGARELFF
18	TRBV12-5	NA	TRBJ2-1	NA	TGTGCTAGTGGTTTGGTGGGTACGGGAAGCCAACCCGCAAATGGGCAGTTCTTC	CASGLVGTGSQPANGQFF
15	TRBV18	NA	TRBJ1-5	NA	TGTGCCAGCTCACCCGGGTTACGTGGCAATCAGCCCCAGCATTTT	CASSPGLRGNQPQHF
13	TRBV28	NA	TRBJ1-2	TRBD1	TGTGCCAGCAGTCTTCGACAGGGCTATGGCTACACCTTC	CASSLRQGYGYTF
14	TRBV10-3	few	TRBJ2-1	TRBD1	TGTGCCATCAGTGGGACAGGAGTATACAATGAGCAGTTCTTC	CAISGTGVYNEQFF
15	TRBV18	few	TRBJ2-1	TRBD2	TGTGCCAGCTCGCGACTAGCAGATTCCTACAATGAGCAGTTCTTC	CASSRLADSYNEQFF
15	TRBV28	NA	TRBJ1-1	NA	TGTGCCAGCAGTTTATTTGCCGGGGGGAACACTGAAGCTTTCTTT	CASSLFAGGNTEAFF
13	TRBV27	NA	TRBJ2-5	NA	TGTGCCAGCAGTTCCCGGACTGAAGAGACCCAGTACTTC	CASSSRTEETQYF